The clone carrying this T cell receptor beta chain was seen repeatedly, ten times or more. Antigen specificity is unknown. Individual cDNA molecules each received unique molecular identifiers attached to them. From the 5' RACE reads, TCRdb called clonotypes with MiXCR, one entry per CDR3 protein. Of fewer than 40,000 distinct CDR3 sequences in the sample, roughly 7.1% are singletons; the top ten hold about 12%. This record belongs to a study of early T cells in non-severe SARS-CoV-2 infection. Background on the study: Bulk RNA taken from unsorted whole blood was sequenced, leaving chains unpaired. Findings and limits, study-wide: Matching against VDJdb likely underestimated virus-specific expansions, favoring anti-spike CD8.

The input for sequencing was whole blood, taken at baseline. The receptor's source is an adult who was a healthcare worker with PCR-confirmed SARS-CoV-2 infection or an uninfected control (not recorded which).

CDR3 protein: CASTTRSGNTIYF. The CDR3 DNA reads as TGTGCCAGCACTACGCGCTCTGGAAACACCATATATTTT. V usage is TRBV12-3 or TRBV12-4 and J usage is TRBJ1-3; D gene ambiguous. V was cut by 7 bases and J by 0 bases, with 7 bases left in between. This CDR3 has 13 residues.